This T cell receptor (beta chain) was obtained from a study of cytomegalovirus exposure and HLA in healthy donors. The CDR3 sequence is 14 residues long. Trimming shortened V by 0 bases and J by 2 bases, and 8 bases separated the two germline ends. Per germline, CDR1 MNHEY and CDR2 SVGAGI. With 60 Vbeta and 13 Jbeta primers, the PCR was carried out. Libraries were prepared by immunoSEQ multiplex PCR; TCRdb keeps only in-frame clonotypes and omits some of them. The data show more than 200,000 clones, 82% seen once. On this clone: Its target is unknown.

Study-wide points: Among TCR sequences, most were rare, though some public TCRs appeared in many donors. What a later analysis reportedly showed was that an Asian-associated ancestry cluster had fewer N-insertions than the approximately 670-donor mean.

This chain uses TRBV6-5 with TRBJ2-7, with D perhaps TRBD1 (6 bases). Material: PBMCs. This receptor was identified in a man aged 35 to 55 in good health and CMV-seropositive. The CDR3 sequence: CASSYSTGTYEQYF. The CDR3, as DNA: TGTGCCAGCAGTTACTCGACAGGAACCTACGAGCAGTACTTC.